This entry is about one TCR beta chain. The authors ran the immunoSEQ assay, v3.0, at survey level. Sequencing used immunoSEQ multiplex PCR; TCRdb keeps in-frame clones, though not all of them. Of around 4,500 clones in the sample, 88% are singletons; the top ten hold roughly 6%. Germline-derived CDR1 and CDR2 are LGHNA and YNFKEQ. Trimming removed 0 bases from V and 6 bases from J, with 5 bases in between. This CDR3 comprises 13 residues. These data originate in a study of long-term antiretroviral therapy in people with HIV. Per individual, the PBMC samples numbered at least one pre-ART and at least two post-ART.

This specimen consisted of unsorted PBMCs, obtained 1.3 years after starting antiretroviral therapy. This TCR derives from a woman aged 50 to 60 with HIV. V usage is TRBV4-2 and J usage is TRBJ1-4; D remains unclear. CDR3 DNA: TGTGCCAGCAGCCAAGATACAGATGAAAAACTGTTTTTT. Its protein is CASSQDTDEKLFF.